This entry concerns a single T cell receptor beta chain. Its antigen is undetermined. A read error may account for a junction end that differs from germline. One entry per CDR3 protein, called by TCRdb with MiXCR from the 5' RACE reads. The table lists 250,000 to 300,000 distinct CDR3 sequences, 20% of them singletons. The CDR3 sequence is 17 residues long. Per the germline V gene, CDR1 is MNHEY and CDR2 is SVGAGI. The source of the sample is a study of CD8 T cells in ankylosing spondylitis. Broader study findings: Reported data indicate significant enrichment of disease-linked clones within matched ankylosing spondylitis synovial fluid.

This TCR derives from a male donor with ankylosing spondylitis or in good health (not recorded which). This chain links TRBV6-5 with TRBJ2-5; TRBD2 might be the D (6 bases). Sequencing used blood, either unsorted or a sorted T cell fraction (not recorded which). CDR3 sequence: CASTYSGTLHRGETQYF. The CDR3 bases are TGTGCCAGCACTTACTCAGGGACTCTCCATCGAGGCGAGACCCAGTACTTC.